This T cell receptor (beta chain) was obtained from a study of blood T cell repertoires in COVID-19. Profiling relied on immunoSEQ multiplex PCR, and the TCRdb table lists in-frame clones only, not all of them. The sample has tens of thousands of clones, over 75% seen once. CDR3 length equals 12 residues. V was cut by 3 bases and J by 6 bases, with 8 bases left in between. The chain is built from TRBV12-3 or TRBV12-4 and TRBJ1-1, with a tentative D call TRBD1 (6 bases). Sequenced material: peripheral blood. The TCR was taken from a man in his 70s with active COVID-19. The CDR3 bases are TGTGCCAGCAGTTTTGGGGGCCCTGAAGCTTTCTTT. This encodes CASSFGGPEAFF.